This T cell receptor beta chain originates from a study of blood T cell repertoires in COVID-19. Looking at the study overall: PBMCs, B-cell-depleted T cells, or T cells were the source of the cDNA or gDNA that made up the material.

V shed 5 bases and J 1 base; nucleotides not matched to a gene: 10. Germline CDR1 reads SQVTM; CDR2 reads ANQGSEA. This CDR3 comprises 17 residues. The method was immunoSEQ multiplex PCR; TCRdb's version includes in-frame clones alone and lacks a portion of them. The sample lists approximately 260,000 clones, roughly 90% occurring once. Sequencing was performed on peripheral blood. This clonotype originated in a man aged 45-65 years with acute or convalescent COVID-19. The chain employs TRBV29-1 and TRBJ1-5; 11 bases match TRBD1. This CDR3 is CSVQGTGGAASNQPQHF. The CDR3 nucleotides read TGCAGCGTTCAAGGGACAGGGGGGGCGGCAAGCAATCAGCCCCAGCATTTT.